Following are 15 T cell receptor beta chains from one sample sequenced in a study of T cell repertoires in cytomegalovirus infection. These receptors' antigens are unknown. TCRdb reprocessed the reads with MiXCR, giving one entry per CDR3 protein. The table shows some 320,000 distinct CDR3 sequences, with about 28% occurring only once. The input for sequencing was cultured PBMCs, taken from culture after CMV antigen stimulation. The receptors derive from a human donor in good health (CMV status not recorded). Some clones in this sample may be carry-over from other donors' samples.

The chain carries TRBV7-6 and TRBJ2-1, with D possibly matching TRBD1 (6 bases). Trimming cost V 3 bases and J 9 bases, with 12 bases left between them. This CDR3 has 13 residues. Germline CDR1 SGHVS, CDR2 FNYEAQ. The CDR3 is CASSFTGTSEQFF. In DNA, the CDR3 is TGTGCCAGCAGCTTCACAGGGACAAGTGAGCAGTTCTTC.

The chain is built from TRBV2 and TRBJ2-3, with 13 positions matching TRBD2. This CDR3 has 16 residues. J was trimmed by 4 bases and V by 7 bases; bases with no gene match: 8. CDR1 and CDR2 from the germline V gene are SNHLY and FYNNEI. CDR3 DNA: TGTGCCAGCACCTGGACTAGCGGGAGAGGCGCAGATACGCAGTATTTT. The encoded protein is CASTWTSGRGADTQYF.

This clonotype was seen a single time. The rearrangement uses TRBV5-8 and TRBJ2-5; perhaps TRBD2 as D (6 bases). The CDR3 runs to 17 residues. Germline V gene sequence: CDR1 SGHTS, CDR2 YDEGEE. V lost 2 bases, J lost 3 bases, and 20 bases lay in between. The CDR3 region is CASSFMASGTPEETQYF. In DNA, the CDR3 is TGTGCCAGCAGCTTTATGGCTTCCGGGACTCCGGAAGAGACCCAGTACTTC.

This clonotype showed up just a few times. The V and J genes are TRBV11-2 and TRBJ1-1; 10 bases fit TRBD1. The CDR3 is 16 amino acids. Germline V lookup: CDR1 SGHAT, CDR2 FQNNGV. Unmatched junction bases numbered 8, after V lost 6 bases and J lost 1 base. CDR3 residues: CASRSTGDRGNTEAFF. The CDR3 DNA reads TGTGCCAGCAGATCAACCGGGGACAGGGGGAACACTGAAGCTTTCTTT.

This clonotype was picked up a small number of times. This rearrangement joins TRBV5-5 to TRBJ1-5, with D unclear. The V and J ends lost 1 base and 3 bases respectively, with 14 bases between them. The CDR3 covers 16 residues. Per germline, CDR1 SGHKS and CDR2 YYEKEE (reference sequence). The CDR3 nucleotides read TGTGCCAGCAGCTTGATGGAGGGAACCCTCAATCAGCCCCAGCATTTT. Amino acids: CASSLMEGTLNQPQHF.

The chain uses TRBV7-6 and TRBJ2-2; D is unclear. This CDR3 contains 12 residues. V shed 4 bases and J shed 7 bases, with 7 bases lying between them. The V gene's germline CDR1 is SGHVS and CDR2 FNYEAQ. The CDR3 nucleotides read TGTGCCAGCAGCTGGGTCAGCGGGGAGCTGTTTTTT. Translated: CASSWVSGELFF.

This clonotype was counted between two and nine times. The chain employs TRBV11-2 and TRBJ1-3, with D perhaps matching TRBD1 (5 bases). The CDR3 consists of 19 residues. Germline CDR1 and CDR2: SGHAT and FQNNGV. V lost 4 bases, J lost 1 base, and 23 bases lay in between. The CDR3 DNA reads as TGTGCCAGCAGCTGGACTTCAGCGATGGGACCTCCATCTGGAAACACCATATATTTT. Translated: CASSWTSAMGPPSGNTIYF.

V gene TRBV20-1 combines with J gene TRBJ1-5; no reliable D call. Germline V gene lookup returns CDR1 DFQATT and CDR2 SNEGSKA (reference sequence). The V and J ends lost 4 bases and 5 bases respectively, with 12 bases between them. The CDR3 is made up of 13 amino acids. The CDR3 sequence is CSAKDGLDQPQHF. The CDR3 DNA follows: TGCAGTGCTAAGGACGGATTGGATCAGCCCCAGCATTTT.

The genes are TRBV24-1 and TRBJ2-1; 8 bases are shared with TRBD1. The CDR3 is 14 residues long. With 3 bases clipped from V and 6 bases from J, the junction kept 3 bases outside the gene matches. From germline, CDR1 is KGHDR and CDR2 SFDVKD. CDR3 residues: CATSDGGQGNEQFF. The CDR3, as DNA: TGTGCCACCAGTGATGGCGGACAGGGCAATGAGCAGTTCTTC.

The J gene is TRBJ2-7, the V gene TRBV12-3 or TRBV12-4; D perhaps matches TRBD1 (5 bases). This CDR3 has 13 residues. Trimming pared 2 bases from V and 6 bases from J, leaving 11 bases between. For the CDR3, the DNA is TGTGCCAGCAGTTTAATATCAGGGCGCGAGCAGTACTTC. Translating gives CASSLISGREQYF.

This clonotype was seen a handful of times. The CDR3, as DNA: TGTGCCAGCACCACCACCGGAGGGGATACGCAGTATTTT. Translated: CASTTTGGDTQYF. The chain joins TRBV6-6 to TRBJ2-3, with D tentatively TRBD2 (6 bases). The germline gives CDR1 MNHNY, CDR2 SVGAGI (reference sequence). Trimming removed 7 bases from V and 6 bases from J, with 14 bases in between. CDR3 length equals 13 residues.

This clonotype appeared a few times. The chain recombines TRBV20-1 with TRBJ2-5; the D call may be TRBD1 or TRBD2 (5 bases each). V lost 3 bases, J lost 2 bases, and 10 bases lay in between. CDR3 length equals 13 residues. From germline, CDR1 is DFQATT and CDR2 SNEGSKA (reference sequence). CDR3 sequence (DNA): TGCAGTGCTAGGGGGACCGAACAAGAGACCCAGTACTTC. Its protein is CSARGTEQETQYF.

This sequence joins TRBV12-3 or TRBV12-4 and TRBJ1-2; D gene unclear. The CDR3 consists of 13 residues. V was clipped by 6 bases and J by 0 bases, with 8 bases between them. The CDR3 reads CASRMGTNYGYTF. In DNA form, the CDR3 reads TGTGCCAGCAGGATGGGGACTAACTATGGCTACACCTTC.

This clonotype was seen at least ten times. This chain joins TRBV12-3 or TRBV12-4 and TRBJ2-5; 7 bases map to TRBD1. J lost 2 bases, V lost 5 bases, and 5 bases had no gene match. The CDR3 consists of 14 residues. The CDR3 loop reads CASSSRQGQETQYF. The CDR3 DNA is TGTGCCAGCAGTAGTAGACAGGGACAAGAGACCCAGTACTTC.

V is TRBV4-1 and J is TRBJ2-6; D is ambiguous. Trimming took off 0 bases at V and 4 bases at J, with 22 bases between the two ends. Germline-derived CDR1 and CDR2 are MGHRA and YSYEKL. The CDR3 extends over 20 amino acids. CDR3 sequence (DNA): TGCGCCAGCAGCCAAGATGGGAAGGGTGCCATAAGTTCGGGGGCCAACGTCCTGACTTTC. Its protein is CASSQDGKGAISSGANVLTF.